The clone carrying this T cell receptor beta chain was counted many times. Antigen: not known. CD8+CD57+ cell expansion, shown by flow cytometry, had occurred in the patients selected for sequencing. No patient had been given any therapy when blood was sampled. V lost 7 bases and J lost 6; bases outside the gene matches: 8. CDR1 is LNHDA and CDR2 is SQIVND in the germline V gene (reference sequence). This CDR3 contains 13 residues. This entry comes from a study of CD8+CD57+ T cells in acquired aplastic anemia. Points from the study as a whole: Between patients and controls, twenty-nine CD8+ CDR3 sequences were found in common.

TCR beta VDJ and CDR3 profiles were obtained from a genomic DNA template. Each CDR3 protein gets one entry after TCRdb re-called the reads with MiXCR. The table records roughly 150,000 distinct CDR3 sequences, around 43% of them present only once. The chain has TRBV19 and TRBJ1-2; 7 nucleotides line up with TRBD1. The clonotype comes from a human donor with aplastic anemia. Input material: sorted CD4+, CD8+, or CD8+CD57+ T cells (not recorded which) from PBMCs. The CDR3 loop is CASKLGQKHGYTF. The CDR3 DNA follows: TGTGCCAGTAAACTGGGACAGAAGCATGGCTACACCTTC.